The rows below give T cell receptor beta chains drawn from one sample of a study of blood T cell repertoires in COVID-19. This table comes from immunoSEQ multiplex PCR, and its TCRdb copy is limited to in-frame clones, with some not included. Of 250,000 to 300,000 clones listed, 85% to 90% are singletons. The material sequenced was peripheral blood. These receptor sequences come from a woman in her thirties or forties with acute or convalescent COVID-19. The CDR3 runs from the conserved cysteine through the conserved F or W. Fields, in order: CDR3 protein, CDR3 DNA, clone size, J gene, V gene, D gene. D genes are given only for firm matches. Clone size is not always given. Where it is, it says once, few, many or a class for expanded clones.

CASTTLAGAGDTQYF,TGTGCCAGCACGACCCTAGCGGGGGCGGGAGATACGCAGTATTTT,.,TRBJ2-3,TRBV2,TRBD2
CASRPQGYTDTQYF,TGTGCCAGCAGACCTCAGGGTTACACAGATACGCAGTATTTT,.,TRBJ2-3,TRBV6-5,.
CASSLNGNFRAFF,TGTGCCAGCAGTTTGAACGGGAACTTTAGAGCTTTCTTT,.,TRBJ1-1,TRBV12-3/TRBV12-4,.
CASSLLYGNYGYTF,TGTGCCAGCAGTTTATTGTACGGGAACTATGGCTACACCTTC,.,TRBJ1-2,TRBV27,.
CASTREGDSYNEQFF,TGTGCCAGCACCCGAGAGGGAGATTCTTACAATGAGCAGTTCTTC,.,TRBJ2-1,TRBV2,.
CASRTGSNQPQHF,TGTGCCAGCAGGACCGGGAGCAATCAGCCCCAGCATTTT,.,TRBJ1-5,TRBV12-3/TRBV12-4,.
CASSTGTGGGSNQPQHF,TGTGCCAGTAGTACCGGGACAGGGGGCGGGAGCAATCAGCCCCAGCATTTT,.,TRBJ1-5,TRBV19,TRBD1
CASSPTLGTQDYGYTF,TGTGCCAGCTCACCTACCCTCGGAACGCAGGACTATGGCTACACCTTC,.,TRBJ1-2,TRBV18,.
CASRDLVAGGRETQYF,TGCGCCAGCAGAGATCTCGTAGCGGGGGGACGGGAGACCCAGTACTTC,.,TRBJ2-5,TRBV4-1,TRBD2
CATSRGSGGSYNEQFF,TGTGCCACCAGCAGAGGGAGCGGGGGCTCCTACAATGAGCAGTTCTTC,.,TRBJ2-1,TRBV15,TRBD2
CASSPLTGELGYTF,TGTGCCAGCAGCCCCCTGACAGGGGAACTTGGCTACACCTTC,.,TRBJ1-2,TRBV11-2,TRBD1
CASSQALWGRGFGYTF,TGTGCCAGCAGCCAAGCTTTGTGGGGGCGCGGTTTTGGCTACACCTTC,.,TRBJ1-2,TRBV3-1/TRBV3-2,.
CASSFRVGYGYTF,TGTGCCAGCAGTTTCAGGGTGGGCTATGGCTACACCTTC,.,TRBJ1-2,TRBV14,.
CASSRDRVLNTEAFF,TGTGCCAGTAGTCGGGACAGGGTTCTGAACACTGAAGCTTTCTTT,.,TRBJ1-1,TRBV19,TRBD1
CASSLQGVNQPQHF,TGTGCCAGCAGCCTACAGGGCGTCAATCAGCCCCAGCATTTT,.,TRBJ1-5,TRBV6-6,.
CASSEEKGNYGYTF,TGTGCCAGCAGCGAAGAAAAGGGGAACTATGGCTACACCTTC,.,TRBJ1-2,TRBV7-9,.
CASSQDRGIGTQYF,TGTGCCAGCAGCCAAGACAGGGGGATCGGGACCCAGTACTTC,.,TRBJ2-5,TRBV5-6,TRBD1
CASSTGQGAYNSPLHF,TGTGCCAGCAGCACAGGACAGGGGGCCTATAATTCACCCCTCCACTTT,.,TRBJ1-6,TRBV5-5,TRBD1
CSVRGTENYGYTF,TGCAGCGTTCGGGGGACGGAGAACTATGGCTACACCTTC,.,TRBJ1-2,TRBV29-1,.
CASTRLGSDRNEKLFF,TGTGCCAGCACCAGACTTGGTAGTGACCGTAATGAAAAACTGTTTTTT,.,TRBJ1-4,TRBV5-4,.
CSVVKDSGNTEAFF,TGCAGCGTTGTTAAGGACAGCGGGAACACTGAAGCTTTCTTT,.,TRBJ1-1,TRBV29-1,.
CATSLSVGTGYGYTF,TGTGCCACCTCCCTTTCCGTAGGGACAGGCTATGGCTACACCTTC,.,TRBJ1-2,TRBV19,TRBD1
CAISDPGVAGISGNTIYF,TGTGCCATCAGTGACCCGGGGGTTGCAGGGATTAGTGGAAACACCATATATTTT,.,TRBJ1-3,TRBV10-3,.
CASSEWPGQGSNTEAFF,TGTGCCAGCAGCGAGTGGCCGGGACAGGGCTCGAACACTGAAGCTTTCTTT,once,TRBJ1-1,TRBV6-2/TRBV6-3,TRBD1
CASRRGGLGNEQFF,TGTGCCAGCCGCCGGGGGGGCCTGGGCAATGAGCAGTTCTTC,.,TRBJ2-1,TRBV7-3,TRBD2
CSAARGSEAFF,TGCAGTGCTGCCAGGGGGAGCGAAGCTTTCTTT,.,TRBJ1-1,TRBV20-1,TRBD1
CASSLKTSDTGELFF,TGCGCCAGCAGCTTGAAGACTAGCGACACCGGGGAGCTGTTTTTT,.,TRBJ2-2,TRBV5-1,TRBD2
CASSYSGGQGNSPLHF,TGTGCCAGCAGTTACTCGGGGGGACAGGGAAATTCACCCCTCCACTTT,once,TRBJ1-6,TRBV6-6,TRBD1
CASSRGAGPQVSNGYTF,TGTGCCAGCAGTCGCGGGGCGGGGCCCCAAGTGTCCAACGGCTACACCTTC,.,TRBJ1-2,TRBV6-6,.
CASSLTNQPQHF,TGTGCCAGCAGCTTAACTAATCAGCCCCAGCATTTT,.,TRBJ1-5,TRBV11-2,.
CASSPGQIVSNQPQHF,TGTGCCAGCAGCCCGGGACAGATAGTTAGCAATCAGCCCCAGCATTTT,.,TRBJ1-5,TRBV4-2,TRBD1
CAWSSVNTEAFF,TGTGCCTGGAGTTCGGTGAACACTGAAGCTTTCTTT,.,TRBJ1-1,TRBV30,.
CASSQNLAGDTQYF,TGTGCCAGCAGCCAAAATCTAGCTGGAGATACGCAGTATTTT,.,TRBJ2-3,TRBV3-1/TRBV3-2,.
CASSPRDTEAFF,TGTGCCAGCAGCCCGCGAGACACTGAAGCTTTCTTT,.,TRBJ1-1,TRBV11-2,.
CATSRDLRQNTEAFF,TGTGCCACCAGCAGAGATCTGAGACAGAACACTGAAGCTTTCTTT,.,TRBJ1-1,TRBV15,.
CASTGTGNYGYTF,TGTGCCAGCACCGGGACAGGCAACTATGGCTACACCTTC,.,TRBJ1-2,TRBV12-3/TRBV12-4,TRBD1
CASSEGGFDRDSNQPQHF,TGTGCCAGCAGTGAAGGGGGATTTGACAGGGATAGCAATCAGCCCCAGCATTTT,once,TRBJ1-5,TRBV6-1,TRBD1
CASSQFHGGKETQYF,TGTGCCAGCAGCCAATTTCACGGGGGGAAAGAGACCCAGTACTTC,.,TRBJ2-5,TRBV3-1/TRBV3-2,TRBD2
CATASSYNEQFF,TGTGCCACCGCCAGCTCCTACAATGAGCAGTTCTTC,.,TRBJ2-1,TRBV19,.
CASSQVRAGRGGHSYNEQFF,TGCGCCAGCAGCCAAGTTAGGGCTGGCCGCGGGGGGCATTCCTACAATGAGCAGTTCTTC,.,TRBJ2-1,TRBV4-1,TRBD2
CASSRQENTEAFF,TGTGCCAGCAGCCGACAGGAGAACACTGAAGCTTTCTTT,.,TRBJ1-1,TRBV12-3/TRBV12-4,.
CASSFPGPDRASEAFF,TGTGCCAGCAGTTTCCCGGGGCCGGACAGGGCGTCTGAAGCTTTCTTT,.,TRBJ1-1,TRBV11-1,TRBD1
CASSSRSWTDTQYF,TGTGCCAGCAGCTCGCGGAGTTGGACAGATACGCAGTATTTT,.,TRBJ2-3,TRBV11-3,.
CASSLHPGVAGTEAFF,TGTGCCAGCAGTCTACACCCCGGGGTCGCGGGCACTGAAGCTTTCTTT,.,TRBJ1-1,TRBV28,.
CASTPPGGLIGGYTF,TGTGCCAGTACCCCACCCGGGGGGTTAATTGGTGGCTACACCTTC,.,TRBJ1-2,TRBV19,.
CASSSGTVNSPLHF,TGTGCCAGCAGCTCCGGGACAGTTAATTCACCCCTCCACTTT,few,TRBJ1-6,TRBV7-2,TRBD1
CASTQGPPPAWDGYTF,TGTGCCAGCACCCAGGGGCCACCCCCAGCTTGGGATGGCTACACCTTC,.,TRBJ1-2,TRBV5-4,.
CASTRTGSTDTQYF,TGTGCCAGCACCCGGACAGGGAGCACAGATACGCAGTATTTT,once,TRBJ2-3,TRBV6-5,TRBD1
CASTGDRGVNEQFF,TGTGCCAGCACCGGGGACAGGGGGGTAAATGAGCAGTTCTTC,.,TRBJ2-1,TRBV2,TRBD1
CASSPRTGGLMNTEAFF,TGCGCCAGCAGCCCCCGGACAGGGGGCCTGATGAACACTGAAGCTTTCTTT,.,TRBJ1-1,TRBV4-1,TRBD1
CASSTPGTGSNYGYTF,TGTGCCAGCAGTACCCCCGGGACAGGGAGTAACTATGGCTACACCTTC,.,TRBJ1-2,TRBV6-2/TRBV6-3,TRBD1
CASSQGGGGYNEQFF,TGTGCCAGCAGCCAAGGGGGCGGGGGTTACAATGAGCAGTTCTTC,.,TRBJ2-1,TRBV4-2,TRBD2
CASRDGTGGSNSPLHF,TGTGCCAGCAGAGACGGGACAGGGGGTTCTAATTCACCCCTCCACTTT,.,TRBJ1-6,TRBV6-6,TRBD1
CASSQLADSMNTEAFF,TGTGCCAGCAGCCAACTGGCGGACAGCATGAACACTGAAGCTTTCTTT,.,TRBJ1-1,TRBV14,.
CSVDGNGYTF,TGCAGCGTTGACGGGAACGGCTACACCTTC,.,TRBJ1-2,TRBV29-1,.